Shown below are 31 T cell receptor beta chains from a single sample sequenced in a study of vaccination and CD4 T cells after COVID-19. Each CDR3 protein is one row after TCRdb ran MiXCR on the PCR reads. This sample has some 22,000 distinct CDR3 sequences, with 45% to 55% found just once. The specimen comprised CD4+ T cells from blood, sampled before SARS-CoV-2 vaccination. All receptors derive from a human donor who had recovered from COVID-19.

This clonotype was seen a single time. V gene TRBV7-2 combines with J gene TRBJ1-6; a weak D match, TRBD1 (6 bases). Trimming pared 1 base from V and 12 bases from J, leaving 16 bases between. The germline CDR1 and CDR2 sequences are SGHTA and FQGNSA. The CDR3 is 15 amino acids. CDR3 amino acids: CASSLGGAQSGPLHF. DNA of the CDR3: TGTGCCAGCAGCTTAGGGGGGGCGCAATCCGGACCCCTCCACTTT.

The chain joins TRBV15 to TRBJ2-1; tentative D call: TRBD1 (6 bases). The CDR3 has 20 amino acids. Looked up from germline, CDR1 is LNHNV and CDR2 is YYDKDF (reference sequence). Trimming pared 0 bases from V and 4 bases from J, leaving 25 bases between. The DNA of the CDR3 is TGTGCCACCAGCAGAGATTCAAGGGACACACATTATAGGCCGTACAATGAGCAGTTCTTC. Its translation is CATSRDSRDTHYRPYNEQFF.

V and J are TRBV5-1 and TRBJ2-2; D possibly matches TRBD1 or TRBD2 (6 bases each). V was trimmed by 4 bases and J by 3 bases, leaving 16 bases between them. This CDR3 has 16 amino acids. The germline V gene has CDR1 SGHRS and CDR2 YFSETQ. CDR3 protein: CASSPPGAGDTGELFF. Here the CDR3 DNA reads TGCGCCAGCAGCCCCCCGGGGGCTGGGGACACCGGGGAGCTGTTTTTT. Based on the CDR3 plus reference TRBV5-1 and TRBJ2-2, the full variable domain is KAGVTQTPRYLIKTRGQQVTLSCSPISGHRSVSWYQQTPGQGLQFLFEYFSETQRNKGNFPGRFSGRQFSNSRSEMNVSTLELGDSALYLCASSPPGAGDTGELFFGEGSRLTVL.

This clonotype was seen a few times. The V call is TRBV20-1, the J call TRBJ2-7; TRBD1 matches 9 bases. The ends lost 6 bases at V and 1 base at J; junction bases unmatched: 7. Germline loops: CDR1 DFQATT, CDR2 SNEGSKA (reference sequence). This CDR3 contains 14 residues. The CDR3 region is CSAAGTGFSYEQYF. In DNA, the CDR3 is TGCAGTGCAGCCGGGACAGGGTTTTCCTACGAGCAGTACTTC.

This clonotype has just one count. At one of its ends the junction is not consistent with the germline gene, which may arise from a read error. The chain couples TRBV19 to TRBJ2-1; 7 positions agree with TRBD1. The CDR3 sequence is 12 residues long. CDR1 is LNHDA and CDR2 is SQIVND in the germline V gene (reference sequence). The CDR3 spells CANSIPGGEQFF. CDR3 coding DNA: TGTGCCAATAGTATCCCAGGGGGTGAGCAGTTCTTC.

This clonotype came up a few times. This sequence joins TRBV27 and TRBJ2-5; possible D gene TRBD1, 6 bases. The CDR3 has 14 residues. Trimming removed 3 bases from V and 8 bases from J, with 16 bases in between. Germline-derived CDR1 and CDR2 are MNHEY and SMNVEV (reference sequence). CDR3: CASSFNVDSVTQYF. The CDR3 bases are TGTGCCAGCAGTTTCAACGTGGACAGTGTAACCCAGTACTTC.

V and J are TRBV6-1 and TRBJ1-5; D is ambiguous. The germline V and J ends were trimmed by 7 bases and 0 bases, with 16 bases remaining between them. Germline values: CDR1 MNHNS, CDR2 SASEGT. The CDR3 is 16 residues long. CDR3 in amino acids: CASTYSGSYSNQPQHF. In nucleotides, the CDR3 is TGTGCCAGCACATACAGCGGAAGCTATAGCAATCAGCCCCAGCATTTT.

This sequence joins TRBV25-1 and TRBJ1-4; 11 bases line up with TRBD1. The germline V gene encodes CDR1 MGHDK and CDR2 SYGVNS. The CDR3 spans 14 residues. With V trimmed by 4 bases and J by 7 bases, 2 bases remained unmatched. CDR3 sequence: CASSAGTGGEKLFF. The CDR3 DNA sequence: TGTGCCAGCAGTGCAGGGACAGGGGGTGAAAAACTGTTTTTT.

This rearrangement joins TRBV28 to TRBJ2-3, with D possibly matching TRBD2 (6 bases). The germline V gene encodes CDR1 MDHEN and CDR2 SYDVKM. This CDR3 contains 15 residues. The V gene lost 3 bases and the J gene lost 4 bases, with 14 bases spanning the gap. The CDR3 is CASSLGGVGADTQYF. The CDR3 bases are TGTGCCAGCAGTTTGGGGGGAGTAGGGGCAGATACGCAGTATTTT.

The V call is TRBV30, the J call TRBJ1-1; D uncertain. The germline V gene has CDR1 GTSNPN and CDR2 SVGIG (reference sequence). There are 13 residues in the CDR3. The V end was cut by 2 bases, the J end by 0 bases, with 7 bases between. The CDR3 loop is CAWSRSMNTEAFF. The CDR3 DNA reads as TGTGCCTGGAGTCGTAGCATGAACACTGAAGCTTTCTTT.

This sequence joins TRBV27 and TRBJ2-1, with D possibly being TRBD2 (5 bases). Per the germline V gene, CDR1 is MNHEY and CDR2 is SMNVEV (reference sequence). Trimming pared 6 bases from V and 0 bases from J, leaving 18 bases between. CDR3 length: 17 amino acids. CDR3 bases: TGTGCCAGCAGAGTTTACTCCGGGGATAGCTCCTACAATGAGCAGTTCTTC. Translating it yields CASRVYSGDSSYNEQFF.

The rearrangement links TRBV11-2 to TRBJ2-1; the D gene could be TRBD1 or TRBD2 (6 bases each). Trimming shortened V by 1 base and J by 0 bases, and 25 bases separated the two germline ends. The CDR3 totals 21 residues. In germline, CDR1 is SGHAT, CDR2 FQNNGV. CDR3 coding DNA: TGTGCCAGCAGCTTAGCGCCGAAGGGGGGAACCGTGTACCGCTCCTACAATGAGCAGTTCTTC. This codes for CASSLAPKGGTVYRSYNEQFF. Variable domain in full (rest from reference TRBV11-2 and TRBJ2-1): EAGVAQSPRYKIIEKRQSVAFWCNPISGHATLYWYQQILGQGPKLLIQFQNNGVVDDSQLPKDRFSAERLKGVDSTLKIQPAKLEDSAVYLCASSLAPKGGTVYRSYNEQFFGPGTRLTVL.

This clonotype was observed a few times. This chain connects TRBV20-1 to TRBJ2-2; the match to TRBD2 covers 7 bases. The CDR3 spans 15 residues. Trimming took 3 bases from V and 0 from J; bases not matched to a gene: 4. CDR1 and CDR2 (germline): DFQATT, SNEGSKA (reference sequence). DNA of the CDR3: TGCAGTGCTAGTGGGGGGGTCCCGAACACCGGGGAGCTGTTTTTT. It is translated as CSASGGVPNTGELFF.

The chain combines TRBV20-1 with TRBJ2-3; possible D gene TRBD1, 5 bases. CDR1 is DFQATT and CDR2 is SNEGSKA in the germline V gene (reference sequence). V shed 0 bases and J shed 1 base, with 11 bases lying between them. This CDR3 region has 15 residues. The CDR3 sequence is CSARDHQGGTDTQYF. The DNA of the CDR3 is TGCAGTGCTAGAGATCACCAGGGCGGCACAGATACGCAGTATTTT.

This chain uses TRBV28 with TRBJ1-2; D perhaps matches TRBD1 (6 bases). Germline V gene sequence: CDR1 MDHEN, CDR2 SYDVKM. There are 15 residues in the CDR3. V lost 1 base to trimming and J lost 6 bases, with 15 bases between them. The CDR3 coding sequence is TGTGCCAGCAGTTTATCCGGGGGGCGACCGGATGGCTACACCTTC. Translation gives CASSLSGGRPDGYTF.

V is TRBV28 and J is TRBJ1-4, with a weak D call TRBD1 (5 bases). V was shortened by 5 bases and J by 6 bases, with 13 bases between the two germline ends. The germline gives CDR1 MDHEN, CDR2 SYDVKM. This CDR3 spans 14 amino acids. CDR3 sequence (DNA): TGTGCCAGCAGTCAGGGCCCAAGCCATGAAAAACTGTTTTTT. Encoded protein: CASSQGPSHEKLFF.

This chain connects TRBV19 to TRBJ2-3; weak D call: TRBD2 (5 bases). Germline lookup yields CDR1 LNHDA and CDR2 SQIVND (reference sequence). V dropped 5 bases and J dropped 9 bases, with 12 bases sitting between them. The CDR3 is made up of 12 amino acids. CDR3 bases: TGTGCCAGTAGTCGGACTCGAGGGACGCAGTATTTT. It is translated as CASSRTRGTQYF.

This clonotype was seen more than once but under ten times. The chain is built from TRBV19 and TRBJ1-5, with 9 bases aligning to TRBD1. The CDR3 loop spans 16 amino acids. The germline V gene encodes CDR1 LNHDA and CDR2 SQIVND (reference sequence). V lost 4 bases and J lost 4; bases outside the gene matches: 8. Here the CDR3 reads CASSRGQGLLNQPQHF. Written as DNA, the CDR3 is TGTGCCAGTAGTAGGGGACAGGGCCTTCTTAATCAGCCCCAGCATTTT. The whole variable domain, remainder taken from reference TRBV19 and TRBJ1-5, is DGGITQSPKYLFRKEGQNVTLSCEQNLNHDAMYWYRQDPGQGLRLIYYSQIVNDFQKGDIAEGYSVSREKKESFPLTVTSAQKNPTAFYLCASSRGQGLLNQPQHFGDGTRLSIL.

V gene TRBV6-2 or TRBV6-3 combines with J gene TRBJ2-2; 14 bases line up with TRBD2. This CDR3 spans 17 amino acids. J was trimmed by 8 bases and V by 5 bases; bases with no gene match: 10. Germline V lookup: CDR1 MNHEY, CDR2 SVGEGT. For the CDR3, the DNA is TGTGCCAGCAGTGCGGGACTAGCGGGAGTTAGATTTGGGGAGCTGTTTTTT. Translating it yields CASSAGLAGVRFGELFF.

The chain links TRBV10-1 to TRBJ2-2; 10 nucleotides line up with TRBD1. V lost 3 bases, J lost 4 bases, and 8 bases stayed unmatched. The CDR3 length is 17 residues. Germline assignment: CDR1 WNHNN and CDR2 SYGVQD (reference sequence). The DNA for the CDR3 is TGCGCCAGCAGTGATAGAATCGGGACAGGGGTCACCGGGGAGCTGTTTTTT. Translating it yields CASSDRIGTGVTGELFF.

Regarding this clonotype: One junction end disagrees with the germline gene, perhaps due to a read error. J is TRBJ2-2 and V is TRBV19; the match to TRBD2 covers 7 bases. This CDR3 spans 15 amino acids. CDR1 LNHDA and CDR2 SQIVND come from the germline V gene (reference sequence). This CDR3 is CASSIGTTNTGELLF. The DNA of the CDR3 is TGTGCCAGTAGTATTGGGACTACCAACACCGGGGAGCTGCTTTTT.

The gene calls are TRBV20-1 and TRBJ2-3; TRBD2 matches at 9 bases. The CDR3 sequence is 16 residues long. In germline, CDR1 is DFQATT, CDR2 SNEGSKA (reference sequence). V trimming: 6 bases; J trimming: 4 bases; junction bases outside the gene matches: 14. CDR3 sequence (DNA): TGCAGTGCCCTTGAGTCAGGTAGCGGGAGCTCAGATACGCAGTATTTT. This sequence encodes CSALESGSGSSDTQYF.

CDR3 nucleotides: TGTGCCAGCAGTAGACTCATGAACACTGAAGCTTTCTTT. Translating gives CASSRLMNTEAFF. This chain connects TRBV6-1 to TRBJ1-1, with no clear D. Trimming took 5 bases from V and 0 from J, leaving 7 bases between them. This CDR3 is built from 13 residues. Germline CDR1 and CDR2: MNHNS and SASEGT.

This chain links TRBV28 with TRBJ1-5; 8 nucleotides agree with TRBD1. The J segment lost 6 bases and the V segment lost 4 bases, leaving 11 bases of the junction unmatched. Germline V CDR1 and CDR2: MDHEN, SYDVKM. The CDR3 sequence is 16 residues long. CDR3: CASSSTRQGAGQPQHF. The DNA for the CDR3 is TGTGCCAGCAGTTCAACGAGGCAGGGGGCAGGTCAGCCCCAGCATTTT.

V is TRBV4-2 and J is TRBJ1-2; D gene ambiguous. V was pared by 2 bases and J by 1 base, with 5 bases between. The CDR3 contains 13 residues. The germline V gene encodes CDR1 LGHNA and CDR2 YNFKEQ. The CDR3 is CASSQKLNYGYTF. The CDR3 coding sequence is TGTGCCAGCAGCCAAAAGCTTAACTATGGCTACACCTTC.

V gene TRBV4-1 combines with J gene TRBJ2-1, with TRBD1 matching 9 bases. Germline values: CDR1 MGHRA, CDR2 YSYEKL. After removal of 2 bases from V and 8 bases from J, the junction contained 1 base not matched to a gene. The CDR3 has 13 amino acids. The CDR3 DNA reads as TGCGCCAGCAGCCAACGGACAGGGGATGAGCAGTTCTTC. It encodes CASSQRTGDEQFF.

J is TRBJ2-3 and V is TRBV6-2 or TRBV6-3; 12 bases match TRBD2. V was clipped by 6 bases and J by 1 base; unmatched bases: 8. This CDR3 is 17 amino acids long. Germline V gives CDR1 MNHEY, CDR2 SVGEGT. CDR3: CASSYLAGGPRTDTQYF. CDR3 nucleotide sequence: TGTGCCAGCAGCTACCTAGCGGGAGGGCCCCGCACAGATACGCAGTATTTT.

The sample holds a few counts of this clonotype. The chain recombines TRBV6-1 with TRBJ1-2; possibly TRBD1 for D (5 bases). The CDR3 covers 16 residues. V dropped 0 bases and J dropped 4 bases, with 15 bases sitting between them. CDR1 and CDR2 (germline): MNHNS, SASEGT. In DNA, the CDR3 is TGTGCCAGCAGTGAAGCTAGTTCAGGGATGGTCTATGGCTACACCTTC. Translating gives CASSEASSGMVYGYTF.

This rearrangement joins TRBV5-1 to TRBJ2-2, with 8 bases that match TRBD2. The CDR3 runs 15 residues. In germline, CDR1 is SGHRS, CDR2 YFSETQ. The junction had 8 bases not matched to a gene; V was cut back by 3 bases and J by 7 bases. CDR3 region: CASSWTGGTDGELFF. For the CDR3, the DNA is TGCGCCAGCAGCTGGACGGGAGGGACGGACGGGGAGCTGTTTTTT.

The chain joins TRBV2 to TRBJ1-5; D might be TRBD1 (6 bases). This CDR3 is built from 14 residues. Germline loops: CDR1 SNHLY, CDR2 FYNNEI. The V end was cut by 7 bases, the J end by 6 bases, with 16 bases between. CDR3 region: CASKDGQPGQPQHF. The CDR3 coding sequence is TGTGCCAGCAAAGACGGACAGCCCGGTCAGCCCCAGCATTTT.

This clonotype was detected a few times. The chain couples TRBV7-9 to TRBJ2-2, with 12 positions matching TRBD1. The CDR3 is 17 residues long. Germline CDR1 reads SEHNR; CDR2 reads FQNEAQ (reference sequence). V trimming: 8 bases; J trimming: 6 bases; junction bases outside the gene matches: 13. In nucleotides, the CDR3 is TGTGCCAGCGATCCCCGACCGGGACAGGGGGCTGCCGGGGAGCTGTTTTTT. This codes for CASDPRPGQGAAGELFF.